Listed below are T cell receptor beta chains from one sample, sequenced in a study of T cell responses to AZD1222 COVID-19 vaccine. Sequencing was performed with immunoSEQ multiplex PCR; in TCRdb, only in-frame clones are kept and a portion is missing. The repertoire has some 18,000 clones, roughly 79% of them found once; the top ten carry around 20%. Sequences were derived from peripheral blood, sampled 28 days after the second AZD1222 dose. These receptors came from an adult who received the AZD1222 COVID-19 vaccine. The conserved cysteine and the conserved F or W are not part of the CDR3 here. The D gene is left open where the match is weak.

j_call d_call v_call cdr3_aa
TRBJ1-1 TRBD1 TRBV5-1 ASSPLDRGIAEAF
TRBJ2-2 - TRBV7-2 ASSLVAGGATGELF
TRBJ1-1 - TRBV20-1 SARDPPEAF
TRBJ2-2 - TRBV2 ASSKDARGKTGELF
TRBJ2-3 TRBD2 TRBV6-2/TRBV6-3 ASSPPLAGPDTQY
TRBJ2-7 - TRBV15 ATSRDVGREQY
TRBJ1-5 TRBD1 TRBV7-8 ASSVGQGHQPQH
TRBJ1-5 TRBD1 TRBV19 ASSNRDRNQPQH
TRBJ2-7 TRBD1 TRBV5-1 ASSLRQGASYEQY
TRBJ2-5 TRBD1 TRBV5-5 ASTHSRDRGMETQY
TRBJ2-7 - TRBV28 ASSLLGAIKPYEQY
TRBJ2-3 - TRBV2 ASTISGKNTDTQY
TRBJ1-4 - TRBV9 ASSVGEGHDEKLF
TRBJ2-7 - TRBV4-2 ASSQDQTSYEQY
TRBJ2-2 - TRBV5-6 ASSRGQGRSTGELF
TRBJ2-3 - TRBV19 ASRRDLKGGDTQY
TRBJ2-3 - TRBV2 ASSLETTTDTQY
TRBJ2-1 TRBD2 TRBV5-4 ASSLVGTSGVYNEQF
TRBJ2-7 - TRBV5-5 ASSSYIEQY
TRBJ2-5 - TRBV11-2 ASSPDLQETQY
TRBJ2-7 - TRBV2 ASSENLLEQY
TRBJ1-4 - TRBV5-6 ASSPSGSTNEKLF